A single sample gave rise to the 32 T cell receptor beta chains below, sequenced in a study of OX40 agonist ivuxolimab in advanced cancers. Sequencing used immunoSEQ multiplex PCR; TCRdb keeps in-frame clones, though not all of them. The data contain 65,000 to 95,000 clones, around 93% of them seen just once; the ten biggest clones take up approximately 9.9%. Sequences were derived from CD4+ or CD8+ T cells sorted from blood, sampled in a trial of the OX40 agonist ivuxolimab. The receptor source for this set is an adult with an advanced solid tumor such as melanoma, head and neck, liver or kidney cancer.

The rearrangement links TRBV29-1 to TRBJ2-2; 9 bases agree with TRBD1. Germline loops: CDR1 SQVTM, CDR2 ANQGSEA. This CDR3 spans 15 amino acids. V gave up 5 bases and J gave up 4 bases; unmatched junction bases: 8. CDR3 residues: CSVLIQGAPTGELFF. The CDR3 coding sequence is TGCAGCGTTCTAATACAGGGGGCGCCCACCGGGGAGCTGTTTTTT.

The chain recombines TRBV7-9 with TRBJ1-5; TRBD1 matches 9 bases. CDR1 and CDR2 from the germline V gene are SEHNR and FQNEAQ (reference sequence). V was clipped by 4 bases and J by 4 bases; unmatched bases: 5. This CDR3 spans 15 amino acids. The CDR3 region is CASSSTGGANQPQHF. CDR3 nucleotides: TGTGCCAGCAGCTCCACAGGGGGCGCAAATCAGCCCCAGCATTTT.

The chain links TRBV5-1 to TRBJ2-7; D call uncertain. V shed 5 bases and J shed 2 bases, with 17 bases lying between them. Germline V CDR1 and CDR2: SGHRS, YFSETQ. The CDR3 sequence is 15 residues long. CDR3: CASRPASESPYEQYF. DNA for the CDR3: TGCGCCAGCAGACCAGCGTCAGAGAGCCCCTACGAGCAGTACTTC.

The V gene is TRBV19, the J gene TRBJ2-3, with 11 positions matching TRBD2. Germline V gene sequence: CDR1 LNHDA, CDR2 SQIVND (reference sequence). The CDR3 length is 15 residues. Trimming at V came to 3 bases and at J to 4 bases, leaving 3 bases not matched to a gene. CDR3 in amino acids: CASSMTSGVADTQYF. The DNA of the CDR3 is TGTGCCAGTAGTATGACTAGCGGGGTTGCAGATACGCAGTATTTT.

This clone was seen just once. CDR3 loop: CASSEPAGANVLTF. DNA of the CDR3: TGTGCCAGCAGTGAGCCTGCGGGGGCCAACGTCCTGACTTTC. The chain employs TRBV25-1 and TRBJ2-6; D unresolved. CDR1 MGHDK and CDR2 SYGVNS come from the germline V gene. Between the trimmed V and J ends, which lost 3 bases and 4 bases, there was a span of 7 bases. The CDR3 contains 14 residues.

CDR3 nucleotides: TGTGCCAGCAGCTTGGAGGGCGGGGAGCTGTTTTTT. Encoded protein: CASSLEGGELFF. J is TRBJ2-2 and V is TRBV5-6; D gene unclear. CDR1 is SGHDT and CDR2 is YYEEEE in the germline V gene. V lost 0 bases, J lost 7 bases, and 4 bases lay in between. The CDR3 consists of 12 residues.

V and J are TRBV13 and TRBJ1-6; possible D gene TRBD1, 5 bases. Germline V gene sequence: CDR1 PRHDT, CDR2 FYEKMQ (reference sequence). Trimming left V 0 bases short and J 4 bases short, with 10 bases between. This CDR3 is built from 16 residues. CDR3 in DNA: TGTGCCAGCAGCTTAGGCCAGGGATTTTATAATTCACCCCTCCACTTT. Protein: CASSLGQGFYNSPLHF.

The rearrangement uses TRBV7-8 and TRBJ2-2; maybe TRBD2 (5 bases). CDR1 is SGHVS, CDR2 FQNEAQ, per germline. Trimming pared 3 bases from V and 3 bases from J, leaving 8 bases between. This CDR3 has 14 residues. CDR3 amino acids: CASSFGLYTGELFF. CDR3 nucleotide sequence: TGTGCCAGCAGCTTCGGACTGTACACCGGGGAGCTGTTTTTT.

The chain is built from TRBV9 and TRBJ1-4, with a possible D match to TRBD1 (5 bases). The CDR3 length is 12 residues. Trimming removed 5 bases at V and 10 bases at J, with 12 bases between. Germline V CDR1 and CDR2: SGDLS, YYNGEE. In DNA, the CDR3 is TGTGCCAGCAGAGACGCGGGGGGAAAACTGTTTTTT. Its protein product is CASRDAGGKLFF.

This clone is a singleton in its sample. The CDR3: CASSLGSSGLDTEAFF. The CDR3 bases are TGTGCCAGCAGCTTGGGGTCGAGTGGGCTGGACACTGAAGCTTTCTTT. V gene TRBV5-6 combines with J gene TRBJ1-1, with no clear D. Trimming removed 0 bases from V and 3 bases from J, with 15 bases in between. This CDR3 contains 16 residues. The germline gives CDR1 SGHDT, CDR2 YYEEEE. The full variable domain, rest sourced from reference TRBV5-6 and TRBJ1-1, is DAGVTQSPTHLIKTRGQQVTLRCSPKSGHDTVSWYQQALGQGPQFIFQYYEEEERQRGNFPDRFSGHQFPNYSSELNVNALLLGDSALYLCASSLGSSGLDTEAFFGQGTRLTVV.

V and J are TRBV5-1 and TRBJ2-3, with 12 bases identical to TRBD2. CDR1 SGHRS and CDR2 YFSETQ come from the germline V gene. The CDR3 sequence is 16 residues long. The V segment lost 4 bases and the J segment 4 bases; nucleotides outside the gene matches: 7. For the CDR3, the DNA is TGCGCCAGCAGCCCCTTGGCTAGCGGGGGGGCAGATACGCAGTATTTT. This translates into CASSPLASGGADTQYF.

This chain uses TRBV20-1 with TRBJ2-7; D is unresolved. CDR1 and CDR2 (germline): DFQATT, SNEGSKA (reference sequence). The germline V and J ends were trimmed by 5 bases and 3 bases, with 8 bases remaining between them. This CDR3 contains 11 residues. The CDR3 bases are TGCAGTGCTCCCAGCTACTACGAGCAGTACTTC. Translating it yields CSAPSYYEQYF.

In this sample, this clone turned up once. The CDR3 DNA sequence: TGTGCCAGCAGCTTAGGACTAGCGGGGCCGTCCGGGGAGCTGTTTTTT. It yields the protein CASSLGLAGPSGELFF. The V call is TRBV13, the J call TRBJ2-2; 10 bases are a match to TRBD2. CDR3 length equals 16 residues. Germline CDR1 is PRHDT and CDR2 is FYEKMQ (reference sequence). Trimming at V came to 0 bases and at J to 6 bases, leaving 4 bases not matched to a gene.

The chain joins TRBV10-2 to TRBJ2-1; 7 bases align to TRBD2. The CDR3 has 14 amino acids. Germline CDR1 is WSHSY and CDR2 is SAAADI. V lost 3 bases, J lost 2 bases, and 1 base stayed unmatched. The CDR3 region is CASSDGGAYNEQFF. The CDR3 DNA reads TGCGCCAGCAGTGATGGGGGGGCCTACAATGAGCAGTTCTTC.

DNA for the CDR3: TGTGCCGTACGACCCAGCTATCGGGACGAGCAGTACTTC. Encoded protein: CAVRPSYRDEQYF. The V and J genes are TRBV25-1 and TRBJ2-7; D unclear. Per the germline V gene, CDR1 is MGHDK and CDR2 is SYGVNS. The V and J ends lost 11 bases and 5 bases respectively, with 19 bases between them. CDR3 length equals 13 residues.

This chain joins TRBV4-1 and TRBJ2-1; the D is unclear. The CDR3 contains 15 residues. Trimming left V 0 bases short and J 4 bases short, with 10 bases between. Germline V gene sequence: CDR1 MGHRA, CDR2 YSYEKL. Here the CDR3 DNA reads TGCGCCAGCAGCCAAGATGTTGACACTTACAATGAGCAGTTCTTC. Translated: CASSQDVDTYNEQFF.

J is TRBJ2-7 and V is TRBV5-5; 7 bases line up with TRBD1. From germline, CDR1 is SGHKS and CDR2 YYEKEE (reference sequence). The CDR3 runs to 14 residues. V lost 0 bases and J lost 0; bases outside the gene matches: 0. CDR3 amino acids: CASSLGDSSYEQYF. The CDR3 nucleotides are TGTGCCAGCAGCTTGGGGGACAGCTCCTACGAGCAGTACTTC. Complete variable domain (other parts from reference TRBV5-5 and TRBJ2-7): DAGVTQSPTHLIKTRGQQVTLRCSPISGHKSVSWYQQVLGQGPQFIFQYYEKEERGRGNFPDRFSARQFPNYSSELNVNALLLGDSALYLCASSLGDSSYEQYFGPGTRLTVT.

The chain has TRBV14 and TRBJ1-1; no firm D call. From germline, CDR1 is SGHDN and CDR2 FVKESK. V was cut by 3 bases and J by 0 bases, with 8 bases left in between. The CDR3 has 14 amino acids. Here the CDR3 reads CASSHYSLNTEAFF. The CDR3 bases are TGTGCCAGCAGCCACTACTCGCTGAACACTGAAGCTTTCTTT.

The chain recombines TRBV7-9 with TRBJ1-2; D not resolved. This CDR3 spans 14 amino acids. Per the germline V gene, CDR1 is SEHNR and CDR2 is FQNEAQ (reference sequence). The V and J ends lost 7 bases and 1 base respectively, with 13 bases between them. This chain's CDR3 is CASTNAGSNYGYTF. The CDR3 DNA reads as TGTGCCAGCACTAACGCGGGGAGTAACTATGGCTACACCTTC.

The chain uses TRBV7-3 and TRBJ1-2, with 7 nucleotides matching TRBD1. CDR1 SGHTA and CDR2 FQGTGA come from the germline V gene. V lost 5 bases to trimming and J lost 5 bases; unmatched junction nucleotides: 11. The CDR3 runs 15 residues. As DNA, the CDR3 is TGTGCCAGCAGCGAAAGGGGGACAGCAGATTATGGCTACACCTTC. This translates into CASSERGTADYGYTF.

This clone was seen once. The rearrangement joins TRBV27 to TRBJ2-2, with D perhaps TRBD1 (6 bases). From germline, CDR1 is MNHEY and CDR2 SMNVEV (reference sequence). The V end lost 5 bases, the J end lost 2 bases, and 12 bases lay between the germline ends. This CDR3 comprises 15 residues. In nucleotides, the CDR3 is TGTGCCAGCAGTGCACAGGGTCCCAACACCGGGGAGCTGTTTTTT. As protein: CASSAQGPNTGELFF.

The gene calls are TRBV10-3 and TRBJ1-1; D not resolved. The CDR3 is 14 residues long. Trimming shortened V by 5 bases and J by 1 base, and 11 bases separated the two germline ends. The germline V gene has CDR1 ENHRY and CDR2 SYGVKD. The CDR3 loop reads CAISSSDGNTEAFF. In DNA form, the CDR3 reads TGTGCCATCAGTAGCTCGGACGGGAACACTGAAGCTTTCTTT.

The CDR3 loop reads CASSLPGGGETQYF. CDR3 sequence (DNA): TGTGCCAGCAGCCTTCCGGGAGGAGGGGAGACCCAGTACTTC. V is TRBV7-6 and J is TRBJ2-5; 7 bases match TRBD2. The length of the CDR3 is 14 residues. The V and J ends lost 5 bases and 5 bases, in that order; junction bases with no gene match: 8. Germline assignment: CDR1 SGHVS and CDR2 FNYEAQ. The whole variable domain, remainder taken from reference TRBV7-6 and TRBJ2-5, is GAGVSQSPRYKVTKRGQDVALRCDPISGHVSLYWYRQALGQGPEFLTYFNYEAQQDKSGLPNDRFSAERPEGSISTLTIQRTEQRDSAMYRCASSLPGGGETQYFGPGTRLLVL.

V gene TRBV28 combines with J gene TRBJ1-1, with 7 nucleotides matching TRBD1. Germline V gene lookup returns CDR1 MDHEN and CDR2 SYDVKM. There are 16 residues in the CDR3. The V gene end was trimmed by 1 base and the J gene end by 3 bases; junction bases not matched to a gene: 8. The chain's CDR3 is CASSLSGTDLYTEAFF. The CDR3 DNA is TGTGCCAGCAGTTTATCGGGGACAGATTTGTACACTGAAGCTTTCTTT.

Here the CDR3 reads CASSRQGKYEQYF. CDR3 bases: TGTGCCAGTAGTCGACAGGGGAAGTACGAGCAGTACTTC. The V gene is TRBV19, the J gene TRBJ2-7; 8 bases fit TRBD1. Per germline, CDR1 LNHDA and CDR2 SQIVND (reference sequence). V lost 5 bases and J lost 4; bases outside the gene matches: 4. The CDR3 runs to 13 residues.

The rearrangement uses TRBV19 and TRBJ1-6; D ambiguous. CDR1 and CDR2 from the germline V gene are LNHDA and SQIVND (reference sequence). The CDR3 totals 14 residues. V was trimmed by 3 bases and J by 5 bases, leaving 8 bases between them. The DNA for the CDR3 is TGTGCCAGTAGTATTGCGGAAGATAATTCACCCCTCCACTTT. Translation: CASSIAEDNSPLHF.

The chain couples TRBV25-1 to TRBJ2-5, with D tentatively TRBD1 (7 bases). The CDR3 totals 14 residues. With 8 bases removed from V and 0 bases from J, the gap between germline ends came to 13 bases. Germline V lookup: CDR1 MGHDK, CDR2 SYGVNS. CDR3 nucleotide sequence: TGTGCCAGCGCGGGACAGAGGTACCAAGAGACCCAGTACTTC. This codes for CASAGQRYQETQYF.

The J gene is TRBJ2-4, the V gene TRBV7-2, with a tentative D call TRBD1 (6 bases). V was shortened by 5 bases and J by 1 base, with 18 bases between the two germline ends. The germline CDR1 and CDR2 sequences are SGHTA and FQGNSA. The CDR3 has 17 residues. CDR3 bases: TGTGCCAGCAGCGTATACCCACAGGGCATGGCCAAAAACATTCAGTACTTC. This gives the protein CASSVYPQGMAKNIQYF. Drawing the rest from reference TRBV7-2 and TRBJ2-4, the complete variable domain is GAGVSQSPSNKVTEKGKDVELRCDPISGHTALYWYRQSLGQGLEFLIYFQGNSAPDKSGLPSDRFSAERTGGSVSTLTIQRTQQEDSAVYLCASSVYPQGMAKNIQYFGAGTRLSVL.

Here the CDR3 DNA reads TGTGCCAGCAGCACCTGGACTAGCGGGGCCGGGGAGACCCAGTACTTC. It codes for CASSTWTSGAGETQYF. The chain has TRBV7-9 and TRBJ2-5; 12 bases agree with TRBD2. Germline lookup yields CDR1 SEHNR and CDR2 FQNEAQ (reference sequence). V lost 5 bases, J lost 5 bases, and 9 bases stayed unmatched. There are 16 residues in the CDR3.

This rearrangement joins TRBV6-6 to TRBJ2-5; weak D call: TRBD2 (6 bases). Trimming left V 6 bases short and J 4 bases short, with 21 bases between. The CDR3 extends over 16 amino acids. CDR1 is MNHNY, CDR2 SVGAGI, per germline (reference sequence). The CDR3 loop reads CASRTHDAGIGETQYF. The CDR3, as DNA: TGTGCCAGCAGAACACACGACGCGGGGATCGGAGAGACCCAGTACTTC.

The chain recombines TRBV13 with TRBJ2-7; D uncertain. Deletions cut 4 bases from V and 6 bases from J, with 10 bases between. The length of the CDR3 is 12 residues. Germline V gene sequence: CDR1 PRHDT, CDR2 FYEKMQ (reference sequence). CDR3 amino acids: CASSSPLSEQYF. The CDR3 DNA follows: TGTGCCAGCAGCTCCCCTTTGAGCGAGCAGTACTTC.

This clone has just one count. The chain joins TRBV7-2 to TRBJ1-5; D is perhaps TRBD1 (5 bases). The CDR3 length is 17 residues. Germline V lookup: CDR1 SGHTA, CDR2 FQGNSA. Trimming removed 5 bases from V and 4 bases from J, with 21 bases in between. The CDR3 sequence is CASSPGLEGFRNQPQHF. The DNA for the CDR3 is TGTGCCAGCAGCCCCGGGTTGGAGGGGTTTAGGAATCAGCCCCAGCATTTT. Full variable domain (rest looked up from reference TRBV7-2 and TRBJ1-5): GAGVSQSPSNKVTEKGKDVELRCDPISGHTALYWYRQSLGQGLEFLIYFQGNSAPDKSGLPSDRFSAERTGGSVSTLTIQRTQQEDSAVYLCASSPGLEGFRNQPQHFGDGTRLSIL.